The entry that follows covers one TCR beta chain sequence. The data originate from a study of blood T cell repertoires in COVID-19. Study-wide context: Both acute and convalescent COVID-19 samples were obtained from the United States, Italy and Spain. T cells, B-cell-depleted T cells, or PBMCs provided the cDNA or gDNA that served as material.

One Seattle source followed patients from active infection through their disease course. Under the authors' procedure: It was from reference gene primer amplification that nucleated cell counts were estimated. Sequenced by immunoSEQ multiplex PCR; TCRdb stores in-frame clones only, minus some. V and J calls and clone size follow that table, whereas D and trimming were derived from the DNA. The sample consists of hundreds of thousands of clones, roughly 87% of them appearing once. This receptor was obtained from a man younger than 35 with COVID-19, enrolled during active disease. Sample: peripheral blood.

This chain's CDR3 is CASTFTSGGHNEQFF. CDR3 nucleotides: TGTGCCAGCACCTTTACTAGCGGGGGCCACAATGAGCAGTTCTTC. The rearrangement joins TRBV7-6 to TRBJ2-1; 11 nucleotides line up with TRBD2. Looked up from germline, CDR1 is SGHVS and CDR2 is FNYEAQ. Trimming cost V 7 bases and J 5 bases; bases outside gene matches: 7. The CDR3 length is 15 residues. Full variable domain (remainder filled in from reference TRBV7-6 and TRBJ2-1): GAGVSQSPRYKVTKRGQDVALRCDPISGHVSLYWYRQALGQGPEFLTYFNYEAQQDKSGLPNDRFSAERPEGSISTLTIQRTEQRDSAMYRCASTFTSGGHNEQFFGPGTRLTVL.